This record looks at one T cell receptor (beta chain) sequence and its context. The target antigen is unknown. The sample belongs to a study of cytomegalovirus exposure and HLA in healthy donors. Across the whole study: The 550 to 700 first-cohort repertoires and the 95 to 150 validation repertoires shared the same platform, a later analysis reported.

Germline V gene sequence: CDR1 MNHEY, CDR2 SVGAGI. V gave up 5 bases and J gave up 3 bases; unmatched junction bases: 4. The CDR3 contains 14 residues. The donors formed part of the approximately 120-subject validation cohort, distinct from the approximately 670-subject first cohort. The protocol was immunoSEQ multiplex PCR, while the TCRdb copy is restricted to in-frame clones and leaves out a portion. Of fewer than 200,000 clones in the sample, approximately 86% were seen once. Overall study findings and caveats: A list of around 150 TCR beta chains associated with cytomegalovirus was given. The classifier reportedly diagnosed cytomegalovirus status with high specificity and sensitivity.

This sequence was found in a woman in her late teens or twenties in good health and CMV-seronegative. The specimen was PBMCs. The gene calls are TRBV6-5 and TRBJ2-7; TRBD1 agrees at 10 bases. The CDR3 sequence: CASSPRTGGYEQYF. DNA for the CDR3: TGTGCCAGCAGTCCCAGGACAGGGGGCTACGAGCAGTACTTC.